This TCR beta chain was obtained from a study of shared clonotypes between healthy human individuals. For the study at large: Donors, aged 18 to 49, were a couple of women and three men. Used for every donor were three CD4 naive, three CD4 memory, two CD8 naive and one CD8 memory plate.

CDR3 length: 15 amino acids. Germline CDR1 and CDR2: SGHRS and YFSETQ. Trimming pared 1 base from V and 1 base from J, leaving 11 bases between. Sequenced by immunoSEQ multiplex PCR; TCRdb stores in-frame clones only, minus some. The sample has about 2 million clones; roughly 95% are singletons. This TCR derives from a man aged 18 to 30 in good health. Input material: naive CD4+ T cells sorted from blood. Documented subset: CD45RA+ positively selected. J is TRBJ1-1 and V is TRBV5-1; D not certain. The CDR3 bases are TGCGCCAGCAGCTTGCAATCGGGCCAGAACACTGAAGCTTTCTTT. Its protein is CASSLQSGQNTEAFF.